The rows below give T cell receptor beta chains drawn from one sample of a study of spatial heterogeneity in lung cancer. Each CDR3 protein gets one entry after TCRdb re-called the 5' RACE reads with MiXCR. The table has tens of thousands of distinct CDR3 sequences, less than 9.5% seen once. The sample was PBMCs, taken at surgery. The receptors stem from a female donor with early-stage non-small cell lung cancer. Both conserved end residues are part of each CDR3. Each record gives: V gene, clone size, J gene, D gene, CDR3 protein, CDR3 DNA. D genes are given only for firm matches. Clone size, where shown, is once, few, many, or a class for clones that have expanded.

v_call: TRBV5-6; clone_size: many; j_call: TRBJ1-1; d_call: NA; cdr3_aa: CASSLRVSTEAFF; cdr3_nt: TGTGCCAGCAGCTTGAGGGTTTCCACTGAAGCTTTCTTT
v_call: TRBV5-1; clone_size: NA; j_call: TRBJ2-5; d_call: NA; cdr3_aa: CASSPGAGEETQYF; cdr3_nt: TGCGCCAGCAGCCCGGGGGCGGGGGAGGAGACCCAGTACTTC
v_call: TRBV5-1; clone_size: many; j_call: TRBJ1-4; d_call: TRBD1; cdr3_aa: CASSLGTGRDLFF; cdr3_nt: TGCGCCAGCAGCTTGGGGACAGGGCGGGACCTGTTTTTT
v_call: TRBV15; clone_size: many; j_call: TRBJ2-3; d_call: TRBD2; cdr3_aa: CATSAGRSGKADTQYF; cdr3_nt: TGTGCCACCAGCGCGGGGAGGAGCGGGAAGGCAGATACGCAGTATTTT
v_call: TRBV29-1; clone_size: many; j_call: TRBJ2-3; d_call: TRBD1; cdr3_aa: CSVRTGTDTQYF; cdr3_nt: TGCAGCGTGCGGACAGGGACAGATACGCAGTATTTT
v_call: TRBV4-3; clone_size: NA; j_call: TRBJ2-3; d_call: NA; cdr3_aa: CATSQDKGAGGRLGISTDTQYF; cdr3_nt: TGCGCCACCAGCCAAGATAAGGGGGCGGGAGGCCGTTTGGGGATTAGCACAGATACGCAGTATTTT
v_call: TRBV7-8; clone_size: NA; j_call: TRBJ1-6; d_call: NA; cdr3_aa: CASSLGGLSGSSPLHF; cdr3_nt: TGTGCCAGCAGCTTAGGGGGGCTCAGCGGGAGTTCACCCCTCCACTTT
v_call: TRBV28; clone_size: NA; j_call: TRBJ2-1; d_call: NA; cdr3_aa: CASSFAGRGAYNEQFF; cdr3_nt: TGTGCCAGCAGTTTTGCCGGGAGAGGGGCCTACAATGAGCAGTTCTTC
v_call: TRBV20-1; clone_size: few; j_call: TRBJ1-5; d_call: TRBD1; cdr3_aa: CSARRTAGTENQPQHF; cdr3_nt: TGCAGTGCTAGACGAACCGCGGGGACAGAGAATCAGCCCCAGCATTTT
v_call: TRBV6-5; clone_size: many; j_call: TRBJ2-5; d_call: TRBD1; cdr3_aa: CASSERTGEETQYF; cdr3_nt: TGTGCCAGCAGTGAGAGGACAGGGGAAGAGACCCAGTACTTC
v_call: TRBV2; clone_size: NA; j_call: TRBJ2-3; d_call: TRBD2; cdr3_aa: CASSPTSGVPHF; cdr3_nt: TGTGCCAGCAGTCCTACTAGCGGGGTCCCCCACTTT
v_call: TRBV18; clone_size: NA; j_call: TRBJ1-4; d_call: TRBD1; cdr3_aa: CASSPRTGGGEKLFF; cdr3_nt: TGTGCCAGCTCACCCCGGACAGGGGGCGGTGAAAAACTGTTTTTT
v_call: TRBV5-1; clone_size: many; j_call: TRBJ1-5; d_call: NA; cdr3_aa: CASSWDSNQPQHF; cdr3_nt: TGCGCCAGCAGCTGGGACAGCAATCAGCCCCAGCATTTT
v_call: TRBV11-2; clone_size: many; j_call: TRBJ2-3; d_call: TRBD2; cdr3_aa: CASSTQLAGDTQYF; cdr3_nt: TGTGCCAGCAGCACCCAACTAGCGGGAGATACGCAGTATTTT
v_call: TRBV6-5; clone_size: many; j_call: TRBJ2-3; d_call: NA; cdr3_aa: CASRQTGSLSDTQYF; cdr3_nt: TGTGCCAGCAGGCAGACTGGATCGCTGTCCGATACGCAGTATTTT
v_call: TRBV2; clone_size: many; j_call: TRBJ2-3; d_call: TRBD2; cdr3_aa: CASTGLAASGTQYF; cdr3_nt: TGTGCCAGCACGGGACTAGCGGCATCTGGTACGCAGTATTTT
v_call: TRBV20-1; clone_size: few; j_call: TRBJ2-3; d_call: NA; cdr3_aa: CSAPPIFGGTDTQYF; cdr3_nt: TGCAGTGCCCCCCCTATTTTTGGAGGCACAGATACGCAGTATTTT
v_call: TRBV3-1; clone_size: many; j_call: TRBJ2-5; d_call: NA; cdr3_aa: CASSHRASEETQYF; cdr3_nt: TGTGCCAGCAGCCACAGGGCTAGCGAAGAGACCCAGTACTTC
v_call: TRBV28; clone_size: many; j_call: TRBJ2-2; d_call: NA; cdr3_aa: CASSLWTESGELFF; cdr3_nt: TGTGCCAGCAGTTTATGGACGGAATCCGGGGAGCTGTTTTTT
v_call: TRBV9; clone_size: few; j_call: TRBJ1-1; d_call: NA; cdr3_aa: CASSVGTFGTEAFF; cdr3_nt: TGTGCCAGCAGCGTAGGGACGTTTGGGACTGAAGCTTTCTTT
v_call: TRBV12-3/TRBV12-4; clone_size: NA; j_call: TRBJ1-1; d_call: TRBD1; cdr3_aa: CASSRGTVNTEAFF; cdr3_nt: TGTGCCAGCAGCCGAGGGACAGTTAACACTGAAGCTTTCTTT
v_call: TRBV6-2/TRBV6-3; clone_size: many; j_call: TRBJ2-3; d_call: NA; cdr3_aa: CASSKDSSDTQYF; cdr3_nt: TGTGCCAGCAGCAAGGACTCCTCGGATACGCAGTATTTT
v_call: TRBV20-1; clone_size: NA; j_call: TRBJ1-1; d_call: NA; cdr3_aa: CSARVLGGNTEAFF; cdr3_nt: TGCAGTGCTAGAGTATTGGGCGGGAACACTGAAGCTTTCTTT
v_call: TRBV29-1; clone_size: NA; j_call: TRBJ1-1; d_call: TRBD1; cdr3_aa: CSSEGAVNTEAFF; cdr3_nt: TGCAGCTCTGAGGGGGCGGTGAACACTGAAGCTTTCTTT
v_call: TRBV2; clone_size: many; j_call: TRBJ1-5; d_call: NA; cdr3_aa: CASSVRGGNQPQHF; cdr3_nt: TGTGCCAGCAGTGTCAGGGGTGGCAATCAGCCCCAGCATTTT
v_call: TRBV20-1; clone_size: NA; j_call: TRBJ1-1; d_call: NA; cdr3_aa: CSAPTDYTEAFF; cdr3_nt: TGCAGTGCTCCGACAGATTACACTGAAGCTTTCTTT
v_call: TRBV11-2; clone_size: many; j_call: TRBJ2-1; d_call: NA; cdr3_aa: CASSLWDGRTDEQFF; cdr3_nt: TGTGCCAGCAGCCTATGGGACGGCCGTACGGATGAGCAGTTCTTC
v_call: TRBV4-1; clone_size: NA; j_call: TRBJ2-2; d_call: NA; cdr3_aa: CASSQGSLPGELFF; cdr3_nt: TGCGCCAGCAGCCAAGGTTCTCTGCCCGGGGAGCTGTTTTTT
v_call: TRBV7-2; clone_size: few; j_call: TRBJ2-3; d_call: NA; cdr3_aa: CASSLRWSSTDTQYF; cdr3_nt: TGTGCCAGCAGCTTACGTTGGTCTAGCACAGATACGCAGTATTTT
v_call: TRBV2; clone_size: many; j_call: TRBJ2-3; d_call: NA; cdr3_aa: CASSEGGAATQYF; cdr3_nt: TGTGCCAGCAGTGAAGGTGGGGCGGCTACGCAGTATTTT
v_call: TRBV28; clone_size: many; j_call: TRBJ1-4; d_call: NA; cdr3_aa: CASSSAGGAALATNEKLFF; cdr3_nt: TGTGCCAGCAGTTCCGCGGGGGGCGCCGCGTTGGCGACTAATGAAAAACTGTTTTTT
v_call: TRBV10-3; clone_size: many; j_call: TRBJ2-7; d_call: NA; cdr3_aa: CAIRTDISGGEQYF; cdr3_nt: TGTGCCATCAGGACCGACATCTCAGGAGGCGAGCAGTACTTC
v_call: TRBV24-1; clone_size: NA; j_call: TRBJ1-2; d_call: NA; cdr3_aa: CATSGTGIRGYTF; cdr3_nt: TGTGCCACCAGTGGTACAGGAATAAGAGGCTACACCTTC
v_call: TRBV6-5; clone_size: few; j_call: TRBJ2-7; d_call: NA; cdr3_aa: CASSPTGLGVPYEQYF; cdr3_nt: TGTGCCAGCAGTCCCACCGGACTCGGCGTGCCCTACGAGCAGTACTTC
v_call: TRBV5-1; clone_size: many; j_call: TRBJ2-7; d_call: NA; cdr3_aa: CASRVGAPEQYF; cdr3_nt: TGCGCCAGCCGGGTCGGGGCACCCGAGCAGTACTTC
v_call: TRBV12-3/TRBV12-4; clone_size: few; j_call: TRBJ1-2; d_call: NA; cdr3_aa: CASSFGSSNYGYTF; cdr3_nt: TGTGCCAGCAGTTTCGGTAGTTCTAACTATGGCTACACCTTC
v_call: TRBV11-2; clone_size: many; j_call: TRBJ2-3; d_call: NA; cdr3_aa: CASSPRQVSTDTQYF; cdr3_nt: TGTGCCAGCAGCCCTCGACAGGTTAGCACAGATACGCAGTATTTT
v_call: TRBV7-2; clone_size: many; j_call: TRBJ2-5; d_call: NA; cdr3_aa: CASSFSQETQYF; cdr3_nt: TGTGCCAGCAGCTTTTCCCAAGAGACCCAGTACTTC
v_call: TRBV7-9; clone_size: few; j_call: TRBJ1-1; d_call: TRBD1; cdr3_aa: CASSKDRALTEAFF; cdr3_nt: TGTGCCAGCAGCAAAGACAGGGCTCTCACTGAAGCTTTCTTT
v_call: TRBV30; clone_size: NA; j_call: TRBJ2-5; d_call: TRBD1; cdr3_aa: CAWDRGQRETQYF; cdr3_nt: TGTGCCTGGGACAGGGGGCAGAGAGAGACCCAGTACTTC